This T cell receptor (beta chain) was observed in a study of control samples from healthy donors and cancer patients. Only in-frame clones appear in the TCRdb table, and some are missing; sequencing was by immunoSEQ multiplex PCR. The sample lists 70,000 or so clones; approximately 89% were seen once. Germline V gene sequence: CDR1 MNHNS, CDR2 SASEGT. The CDR3 is made up of 15 amino acids. Trimming removed 3 bases from V and 1 base from J, with 13 bases in between. This clonotype was obtained from a man in his fifties or sixties with lung cancer. The sequencing sample was made of PBMCs. V gene TRBV6-1 combines with J gene TRBJ2-7; D possibly uses TRBD1 or TRBD2 (5 bases each). The CDR3 loop is CASSDGSGSSYEQYV. The CDR3 DNA reads as TGTGCCAGCAGTGATGGGTCAGGGAGTTCCTACGAGCAGTACGTC.